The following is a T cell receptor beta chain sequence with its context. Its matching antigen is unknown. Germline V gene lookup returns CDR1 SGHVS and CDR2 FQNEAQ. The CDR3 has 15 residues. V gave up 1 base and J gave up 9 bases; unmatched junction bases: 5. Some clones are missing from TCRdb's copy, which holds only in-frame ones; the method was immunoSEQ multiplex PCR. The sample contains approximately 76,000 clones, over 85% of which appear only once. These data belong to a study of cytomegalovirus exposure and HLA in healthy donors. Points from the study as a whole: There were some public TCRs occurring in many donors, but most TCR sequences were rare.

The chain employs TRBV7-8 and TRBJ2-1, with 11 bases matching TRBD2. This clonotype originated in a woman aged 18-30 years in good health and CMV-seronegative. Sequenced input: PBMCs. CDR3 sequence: CASSLGSSGGSEQFF. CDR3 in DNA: TGTGCCAGCAGCTTAGGTTCTAGCGGGGGGAGTGAGCAGTTCTTC.